This TCR beta chain was identified in a study of T cell changes during pregnancy in multiple sclerosis. The protocol was immunoSEQ multiplex PCR, while the TCRdb copy is restricted to in-frame clones and leaves out a portion. This repertoire shows about 44,000 clones, around 90% found once; its top ten account for 0.67%. This CDR3 is 16 amino acids long. V lost 5 bases to trimming and J lost 2 bases; unmatched junction nucleotides: 10. The germline V gene encodes CDR1 SGHVS and CDR2 FQNEAQ. This TCR was recovered from a female donor with multiple sclerosis, enrolled in a pregnancy study. Sequenced here: CD4+ T cells from peripheral blood mononuclear cells, sampled in the first trimester of pregnancy. The genes are TRBV7-8 and TRBJ2-7, with 9 bases that match TRBD1. Here the CDR3 reads CASSAIPGQGPYEQYF. In DNA, the CDR3 is TGTGCCAGCAGCGCCATCCCGGGACAGGGCCCCTACGAGCAGTACTTC.